Each of the 30 T cell receptor beta chains below was sequenced from the same sample in a study of beta chain features in type 1 diabetes. The sequenced template was cDNA made from the entire isolated RNA. Here immunoSEQ multiplex PCR was the method, and the copy in TCRdb shows in-frame clones only, minus some. The sample has hundreds of thousands of clones; approximately 13% are singletons. Sequencing was carried out using naive CD4+ T cells from blood. These receptors were collected from a man aged 25-40 years in good health.

Only a few counts were recorded for this clone. The chain has TRBV7-9 and TRBJ2-3, with D possibly matching TRBD2 (6 bases). V was clipped by 6 bases and J by 1 base, with 17 bases between them. The CDR3 runs 16 residues. The germline V gene encodes CDR1 SEHNR and CDR2 FQNEAQ (reference sequence). CDR3 coding DNA: TGTGCCAGCAGTCGACAACCGGGACTGCGCACAGATACGCAGTATTTT. It translates to CASSRQPGLRTDTQYF.

There are a few counts of this clone. The chain has TRBV25-1 and TRBJ1-1; D remains unclear. Germline V CDR1 and CDR2: MGHDK, SYGVNS. The CDR3 runs to 14 residues. V lost 1 base to trimming and J lost 1 base, with 7 bases between them. The CDR3 loop is CASSESWGNTEAFF. CDR3 DNA: TGTGCCAGCAGTGAATCTTGGGGGAACACTGAAGCTTTCTTT.

V is TRBV7-9 and J is TRBJ1-2; possibly TRBD1 for D (6 bases). CDR1 is SEHNR and CDR2 is FQNEAQ in the germline V gene (reference sequence). The CDR3 has 13 residues. The V end lost 5 bases, the J end lost 6 bases, and 13 bases lay between the germline ends. The CDR3 spells CASSQTGLDGYTF. CDR3 DNA: TGTGCCAGCAGCCAGACAGGTCTGGATGGCTACACCTTC.

This clone was seen more than once but under ten times. The V and J genes are TRBV7-9 and TRBJ2-5; no clear D. The CDR3 loop spans 18 amino acids. The V gene's germline CDR1 is SEHNR and CDR2 FQNEAQ (reference sequence). Trimming took 0 bases from V and 1 from J, leaving 18 bases between them. CDR3 sequence reads: CASSLARLDGRPQETQYF. CDR3 sequence (DNA): TGTGCCAGCAGCTTAGCGCGTCTTGATGGGCGTCCCCAAGAGACCCAGTACTTC.

This sequence joins TRBV7-2 and TRBJ1-2, with D possibly being TRBD1 (5 bases). V lost 5 bases and J 5 bases, leaving 12 bases between the germline ends. The CDR3 consists of 13 residues. Germline lookup yields CDR1 SGHTA and CDR2 FQGNSA. This chain's CDR3 is CASSTSGLYGYTF. Written as DNA, the CDR3 is TGTGCCAGCAGCACCTCAGGGCTGTATGGCTACACCTTC.

The CDR3 sequence: CASSFPSGGTDTQYF. CDR3 bases: TGTGCCAGCAGCTTTCCTAGCGGGGGCACAGATACGCAGTATTTT. The chain is built from TRBV7-9 and TRBJ2-3, with TRBD2 matching over 9 bases. The CDR3 sequence is 15 residues long. Germline-derived CDR1 and CDR2 are SEHNR and FQNEAQ (reference sequence). Trimming at V came to 3 bases and at J to 1 base, leaving 2 bases not matched to a gene.

CDR3 residues: CSVEWGPDTQYF. The DNA of the CDR3 is TGCAGCGTTGAATGGGGGCCGGATACGCAGTATTTT. The chain joins TRBV29-1 to TRBJ2-3; the D gene is possibly TRBD1 (6 bases). V dropped 2 bases and J dropped 6 bases, with 9 bases sitting between them. CDR1 is SQVTM, CDR2 ANQGSEA, per germline. The CDR3 loop spans 12 amino acids.

The genes are TRBV7-2 and TRBJ2-7; 7 bases align to TRBD1. There are 13 residues in the CDR3. V trimming: 8 bases; J trimming: 4 bases; junction bases outside the gene matches: 8. Per germline, CDR1 SGHTA and CDR2 FQGNSA. Here the CDR3 reads CASRGQSIYEQYF. The CDR3 DNA is TGTGCCAGCCGGGGACAGTCGATTTACGAGCAGTACTTC.

CDR3 in amino acids: CASSLGGLAGVTYEQYV. CDR3 nucleotides: TGTGCCAGCAGCTTAGGTGGACTAGCGGGGGTTACCTACGAGCAGTACGTC. V and J are TRBV7-9 and TRBJ2-7; the match to TRBD2 covers 13 bases. With 1 base clipped from V and 2 bases from J, the junction kept 5 bases outside the gene matches. The CDR3 runs 17 residues. The germline CDR1 and CDR2 sequences are SEHNR and FQNEAQ (reference sequence).

V gene TRBV5-1 combines with J gene TRBJ2-1, with D maybe TRBD1 (6 bases). The CDR3 totals 13 residues. Germline V lookup: CDR1 SGHRS, CDR2 YFSETQ. V lost 8 bases and J lost 6, with 15 bases in between. The CDR3 reads CASNRERTNEQFF. The CDR3 coding sequence is TGCGCCAGTAACAGGGAGCGAACCAATGAGCAGTTCTTC.

This clone has only a few counts. The chain recombines TRBV29-1 with TRBJ1-1, with a tentative D call TRBD1 (6 bases). The CDR3 has 12 residues. V was clipped by 6 bases and J by 4 bases, with 12 bases between them. Germline-derived CDR1 and CDR2 are SQVTM and ANQGSEA. The CDR3 here is CSVGGGGTEAFF. The CDR3 DNA sequence: TGCAGCGTAGGGGGAGGAGGCACTGAAGCTTTCTTT.

This chain joins TRBV7-2 and TRBJ2-7, with 9 positions matching TRBD2. V shed 6 bases and J 1 base; nucleotides not matched to a gene: 7. Germline values: CDR1 SGHTA, CDR2 FQGNSA. This CDR3 comprises 15 residues. The DNA of the CDR3 is TGTGCCAGCAGTCTAAGCGGGGGGCCGTCCTACGAGCAGTACTTC. As protein: CASSLSGGPSYEQYF.

The rearrangement links TRBV15 to TRBJ2-3; no firm D call. CDR3 length equals 12 residues. Germline V CDR1 and CDR2: LNHNV, YYDKDF (reference sequence). V lost 4 bases to trimming and J lost 2 bases, with 4 bases between them. DNA for the CDR3: TGTGCCACCAGCAAACACACAGATACGCAGTATTTT. Residues: CATSKHTDTQYF.

This clone came up a few times. The chain employs TRBV7-2 and TRBJ2-2; D possibly corresponds to TRBD1 (5 bases). V was pared by 5 bases and J by 8 bases, with 18 bases between. This CDR3 spans 15 amino acids. The germline V gene has CDR1 SGHTA and CDR2 FQGNSA. CDR3 sequence (DNA): TGTGCCAGCAGCCCCCACAAGGGGTTGTCTGGGGAGCTGTTTTTT. Translating gives CASSPHKGLSGELFF.

This clone appeared a few times. The chain uses TRBV7-2 and TRBJ1-4; 8 positions agree with TRBD1. CDR1 and CDR2 (germline): SGHTA, FQGNSA. J lost 12 bases, V lost 5 bases, and 5 bases had no gene match. The CDR3 spans 12 residues. CDR3 DNA sequence: TGTGCCAGCAGCCGCGACAGGGGTGAACTGTTTTTT. Translation: CASSRDRGELFF.

This clone turned up a few times. The chain joins TRBV19 to TRBJ2-5; 7 bases map to TRBD2. V lost 11 bases to trimming and J lost 4 bases; unmatched junction nucleotides: 16. CDR3 length equals 15 residues. CDR1 and CDR2 from the germline V gene are LNHDA and SQIVND (reference sequence). The CDR3 reads CAGTRSGKVRETQYF. The CDR3 region has the DNA TGTGCCGGAACCAGAAGCGGGAAGGTTCGAGAGACCCAGTACTTC.

The chain has TRBV9 and TRBJ2-3; 9 nucleotides agree with TRBD1. CDR1 and CDR2 from the germline V gene are SGDLS and YYNGEE. The CDR3 spans 18 residues. Germline trimming cut 0 bases from V and 6 bases from J; bases unmatched to any gene: 14. CDR3 sequence: CASSVATYRGQGSDTQYF. Written as DNA, the CDR3 is TGTGCCAGCAGCGTAGCTACTTATAGAGGACAGGGGTCGGATACGCAGTATTTT.

V usage is TRBV27 and J usage is TRBJ2-2; 11 positions match TRBD1. Germline V gene lookup returns CDR1 MNHEY and CDR2 SMNVEV (reference sequence). This CDR3 is built from 16 residues. J lost 6 bases, V lost 0 bases, and 3 bases had no gene match. For the CDR3, the DNA is TGTGCCAGCAGTTTATCGGGACAGGGGGTCCCCGGGGAGCTGTTTTTT. It specifies CASSLSGQGVPGELFF.

This chain connects TRBV14 to TRBJ1-5; D ambiguous. The CDR3 has 16 residues. V dropped 1 base and J dropped 0 bases, with 10 bases sitting between them. The germline CDR1 and CDR2 sequences are SGHDN and FVKESK. The CDR3 sequence: CASSQGEPYSNQPQHF. CDR3 nucleotide sequence: TGTGCCAGCAGCCAAGGGGAACCCTATAGCAATCAGCCCCAGCATTTT.

This clone was picked up a small number of times. This chain links TRBV5-4 with TRBJ2-1; 10 bases are shared with TRBD2. CDR1 is SGHNT and CDR2 is YYREEE in the germline V gene (reference sequence). The CDR3 has 16 residues. V was pared by 0 bases and J by 7 bases, with 7 bases of the junction left unmatched. CDR3 region: CASSLAASGSWNEQFF. CDR3 nucleotides: TGTGCCAGCAGCTTGGCTGCTAGCGGGAGTTGGAATGAGCAGTTCTTC.

This clone was detected a few times. The same CDR3 also results from other DNA sequences found in this sample. The J gene is TRBJ2-2, the V gene TRBV15; tentative D call: TRBD1 (5 bases). The CDR3 sequence is 14 residues long. The V end lost 0 bases, the J end lost 4 bases, and 6 bases lay between the germline ends. The V gene's germline CDR1 is LNHNV and CDR2 YYDKDF (reference sequence). Here the CDR3 reads CATSRDRGTGELFF. The DNA of the CDR3 is TGTGCCACCAGCAGAGATAGGGGCACCGGGGAGCTGTTTTTT.

The chain joins TRBV9 to TRBJ2-1; D unclear. The CDR3 is 13 residues long. Germline V gene lookup returns CDR1 SGDLS and CDR2 YYNGEE. V gave up 4 bases and J gave up 6 bases, with 11 bases separating them. The CDR3, as DNA: TGTGCCAGCAGCAGCCGACCGTCCAATGAGCAGTTCTTC. Translation: CASSSRPSNEQFF.

The chain employs TRBV4-2 and TRBJ2-4; D may be TRBD1 (7 bases). The CDR3 runs 15 residues. V dropped 0 bases and J dropped 10 bases, with 16 bases sitting between them. Germline V CDR1 and CDR2: LGHNA, YNFKEQ. CDR3 sequence: CASSQDQGGVGIQYF. DNA of the CDR3: TGTGCCAGCAGCCAAGATCAGGGGGGAGTCGGGATTCAGTACTTC.

The sample holds a few counts of this clone. The chain is built from TRBV9 and TRBJ2-5; 7 bases are shared with TRBD2. The length of the CDR3 is 15 residues. The germline gives CDR1 SGDLS, CDR2 YYNGEE. J lost 3 bases, V lost 4 bases, and 9 bases had no gene match. CDR3 nucleotide sequence: TGTGCCAGCAGCCGAATCGGACTAGGGAAAGAGACCCAGTACTTC. This translates into CASSRIGLGKETQYF.

The gene calls are TRBV27 and TRBJ1-2; weak D call: TRBD1 (6 bases). Germline V gene lookup returns CDR1 MNHEY and CDR2 SMNVEV (reference sequence). The V end lost 8 bases, the J end lost 4 bases, and 14 bases lay between the germline ends. This CDR3 spans 13 amino acids. The CDR3 DNA sequence: TGTGCCAGCTCCGAGGGCAGGGGCTATGGCTACACCTTC. This gives the protein CASSEGRGYGYTF.

This clone was counted only a few times. The CDR3 DNA is TGCAGCGTTGGAGGGGGGGAGACCCAGTACTTC. This gives the protein CSVGGGETQYF. The chain recombines TRBV29-1 with TRBJ2-5; the D gene could be TRBD1 or TRBD2 (6 bases each). V gave up 4 bases and J gave up 5 bases, with 8 bases separating them. Per the germline V gene, CDR1 is SQVTM and CDR2 is ANQGSEA. This CDR3 has 11 amino acids. Filled out from reference TRBV29-1 and TRBJ2-5, the complete variable domain reads SAVISQKPSRDICQRGTSLTIQCQVDSQVTMMFWYRQQPGQSLTLIATANQGSEATYESGFVIDKFPISRPNLTFSTLTVSNMSPEDSSIYLCSVGGGETQYFGPGTRLLVL.

This clone turned up a few times. The chain recombines TRBV7-2 with TRBJ2-5; tentatively, D is TRBD1 (6 bases). Germline lookup yields CDR1 SGHTA and CDR2 FQGNSA. The ends were cut back, 1 base at V and 9 bases at J, with 12 bases in the middle. This CDR3 is built from 13 residues. CDR3 bases: TGTGCCAGCAGCTTAGAGACAGGCCGGGCCCAGTACTTC. Its protein product is CASSLETGRAQYF.

The chain has TRBV14 and TRBJ1-1; TRBD1 might be the D (5 bases). The CDR3 is made up of 13 amino acids. The germline gives CDR1 SGHDN, CDR2 FVKESK. V shed 5 bases and J shed 4 bases, with 11 bases lying between them. This CDR3 is CASSRGLATEAFF. Written as DNA, the CDR3 is TGTGCCAGCAGCAGGGGCCTTGCCACTGAAGCTTTCTTT.

The V gene is TRBV7-9, the J gene TRBJ2-6; D is unresolved. CDR3 length: 14 residues. CDR1 is SEHNR and CDR2 is FQNEAQ in the germline V gene (reference sequence). The ends were cut back, 7 bases at V and 0 bases at J, with 7 bases in the middle. The CDR3 coding sequence is TGTGCCAGCACCAGCAACTCTGGGGCCAACGTCCTGACTTTC. Residues: CASTSNSGANVLTF.

This clone was seen only a few times. J is TRBJ2-3 and V is TRBV4-1; 12 bases are shared with TRBD1. V gave up 0 bases and J gave up 2 bases; unmatched junction bases: 0. The CDR3 runs to 16 residues. The germline V gene encodes CDR1 MGHRA and CDR2 YSYEKL. CDR3 in amino acids: CASSQEGQGATDTQYF. DNA of the CDR3: TGCGCCAGCAGCCAAGAGGGACAGGGGGCCACAGATACGCAGTATTTT.